Detailed here is one T cell receptor (beta chain). The antigen it recognizes is unknown. Base qualities were left out, and no much larger clone turns up one base away. The sample originates from a study of T cells in localized non-small cell lung cancer (dated by TCRdb to 2020 to 2021). The study in broad terms: The study examined T cell repertoires in under 300 patients with early-stage NSCLC and compared tumors with uninvolved tumor-adjacent lungs. The cohort comprised 236 treatment-naïve NSCLC patients with resected, localized lung tumors. NSCLC patients had a mean age of around 66 years, and around 140 were male and nearly 110 female.

At diagnosis, peripheral blood, uninvolved tumor-adjacent lung and tumor were collected and stored as a combination of fresh-frozen and FFPE material. For TCR repertoire profiling, blood samples were analyzed as peripheral blood mononuclear cells. TCR beta CDR3 regions were sequenced from DNA using the immunoSEQ Assay. The study's own analysis went as follows. T cell density was computed as TCR beta template counts normalized to usable DNA estimated by amplifying housekeeping genes. The preseqR package was used to estimate richness by extrapolating to 400,000 templates for PBMC samples and to 120,000 templates for tissue samples. Clonality was defined as one minus Pielou's evenness. To identify tissue-enriched TCRs, differential abundance testing was run on productive amino-acid clonotypes with a minimum total count of 5 and an alpha of 0.1. The Jaccard Index and the Morisita Overlap Index were used to quantify repertoire overlap between compartments. TCR beta CDR3s were clustered by GLIPH together with public tetramer-defined viral CDR3s, and at least three viral sequences plus V-gene enrichment were required for viral motifs. TCRdb holds this immuneACCESS table with in-frame rearrangements only. Some clones are missing; in checked studies, unresolved V genes explain under half, and the rest has no known cause. V and J calls and clone size come straight from that table; D and trimming were deduced from the DNA. In all, the sample holds approximately 49,000 clones, and roughly 77% of those were seen once. The top ten clonotypes cover about a sixth of the sample.

From its cysteine to its phenylalanine, the CDR3 spans 12 amino acids. Only CDR3 DNA is held: 36 bases, read in frame from base 1. Taken from the germline V gene (reference sequence), the CDR1 and CDR2 loops are LNHNV and YYDKDF. V is clipped by 1 base and J by 5 bases, and the sequence between their germline boundaries is 4 bases long. What the study reported, not specific to this receptor: Because multi-region sequencing of the tumors was not done, intratumor heterogeneity could not be ruled out. Since the design was exploratory, TCR variables were selected using unadjusted p-values with no false-discovery rate correction. The highest T cell clonality was observed in uninvolved tumor-adjacent lung, where clonality exceeded that of tumor, suggesting that antigenic responses were more focused in uninvolved tumor-adjacent lung. Higher T cell density in blood was associated with longer overall survival, whereas higher clonality in adjacent lung was associated with shorter survival. A median of 57 of the top 100 tumor clones were detected in paired uninvolved adjacent lung, and some 30 of these tumor clones were also found among the top 100 clones of the paired uninvolved adjacent lung.

This sequence originates from a man aged 40 to 69 with stage I squamous cell lung carcinoma. The chain is assembled from TRBV15 and TRBJ2-3; too little of a D gene remains to name it. Sequencing used peripheral blood, obtained before any cancer treatment. The DNA sequence follows: TGTGCCACCAGCAGAGTCAGAGATACGCAGTATTTT. This sequence encodes CATSRVRDTQYF.